Below, 8 T cell receptor beta chains from the same sample are listed, as sequenced in a study of T-cell memory formation after mild COVID-19. Using its own MiXCR run on the 5' RACE reads, TCRdb lists one record per CDR3 protein. The table includes 270,000 or so distinct CDR3 sequences, approximately 18% detected once. Sequenced material: PBMCs or a T cell subset sorted from them (not recorded which). These receptors were obtained from a man between 18 and 35 years old who had mild COVID-19 (a few samples of this study predate the infection). Cell type and time point are not known.

This clonotype was counted many times. The chain has TRBV7-2 and TRBJ1-5, with D hard to call. Per germline, CDR1 SGHTA and CDR2 FQGNSA. V dropped 2 bases and J dropped 0 bases, with 8 bases sitting between them. The CDR3 has 15 residues. DNA of the CDR3: TGTGCCAGCAGCTTAAAGTATTATAGCAATCAGCCCCAGCATTTT. The encoded protein is CASSLKYYSNQPQHF.

This clonotype was seen at least ten times. The chain couples TRBV2 to TRBJ1-2; maybe TRBD1 (6 bases). V lost 6 bases and J 5 bases, leaving 13 bases between the germline ends. The germline CDR1 and CDR2 sequences are SNHLY and FYNNEI. This CDR3 has 13 residues. CDR3 loop: CASRTGGSYGYTF. The CDR3 DNA is TGTGCCAGCAGGACCGGGGGCTCTTATGGCTACACCTTC.

The chain links TRBV5-1 to TRBJ2-7; TRBD1 agrees at 10 bases. V lost 0 bases to trimming and J lost 2 bases; unmatched junction nucleotides: 5. Germline CDR1 is SGHRS and CDR2 is YFSETQ. The CDR3 contains 16 residues. The CDR3 is CASSLALGQGAYEQYF. DNA for the CDR3: TGCGCCAGCAGCTTGGCCCTAGGACAGGGGGCCTACGAGCAGTACTTC.

This chain links TRBV12-3 or TRBV12-4 with TRBJ1-2, with D hard to call. CDR3 length equals 13 residues. Trimming pared 3 bases from V and 3 bases from J, leaving 8 bases between. CDR3 coding DNA: TGTGCCAGCAGTTTCGGGCCGCACTATGGCTACACCTTC. It specifies CASSFGPHYGYTF.

The V gene is TRBV4-3, the J gene TRBJ1-4; 7 nucleotides agree with TRBD1. V trimming: 4 bases; J trimming: 8 bases; junction bases outside the gene matches: 10. This CDR3 contains 15 residues. Germline assignment: CDR1 LGHNA and CDR2 YSLEER. The CDR3 coding sequence is TGCGCCAGCAGCCCCGCCGGGACAGATCTGGAAAAACTGTTTTTT. Translation: CASSPAGTDLEKLFF.

The chain couples TRBV5-6 to TRBJ1-2; unclear D gene. Trimming stripped 4 bases from V and 4 bases from J, with 5 bases between. CDR1 SGHDT and CDR2 YYEEEE come from the germline V gene. The CDR3 is made up of 11 amino acids. In DNA, the CDR3 is TGTGCCAGCAGCGCGACCTATGGCTACACCTTC. Its protein is CASSATYGYTF.

The J gene is TRBJ1-3, the V gene TRBV7-9; TRBD1 matches 8 bases. J gave up 8 bases and V 2 bases, and 5 bases lay outside the gene matches. Germline assignment: CDR1 SEHNR and CDR2 FQNEAQ (reference sequence). This CDR3 has 14 amino acids. CDR3 in amino acids: CASSLQGAEDTIYF. For the CDR3, the DNA is TGTGCCAGCAGCTTACAGGGGGCGGAAGACACCATATATTTT.

This clonotype has only a few counts. This chain joins TRBV6-5 and TRBJ1-6; a weak D match, TRBD1 (5 bases). Germline V gene sequence: CDR1 MNHEY, CDR2 SVGAGI. Trimming pared 5 bases from V and 0 bases from J, leaving 17 bases between. This CDR3 is 18 amino acids long. The CDR3 DNA is TGTGCCAGCAGTAACTATCCTGGGGGGAGCTCCTATAATTCACCCCTCCACTTT. Protein sequence: CASSNYPGGSSYNSPLHF.